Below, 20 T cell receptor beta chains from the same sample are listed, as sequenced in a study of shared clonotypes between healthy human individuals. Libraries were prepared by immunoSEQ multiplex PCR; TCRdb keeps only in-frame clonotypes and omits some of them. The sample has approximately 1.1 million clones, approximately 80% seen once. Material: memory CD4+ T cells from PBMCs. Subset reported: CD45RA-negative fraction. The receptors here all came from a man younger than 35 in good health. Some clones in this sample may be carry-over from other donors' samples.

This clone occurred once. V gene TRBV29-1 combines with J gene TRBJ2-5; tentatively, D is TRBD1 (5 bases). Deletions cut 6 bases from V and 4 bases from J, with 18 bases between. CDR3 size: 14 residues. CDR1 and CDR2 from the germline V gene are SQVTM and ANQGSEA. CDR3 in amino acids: CSVDGPYTGETQYF. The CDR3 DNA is TGCAGCGTCGATGGACCCTACACAGGAGAGACCCAGTACTTC.

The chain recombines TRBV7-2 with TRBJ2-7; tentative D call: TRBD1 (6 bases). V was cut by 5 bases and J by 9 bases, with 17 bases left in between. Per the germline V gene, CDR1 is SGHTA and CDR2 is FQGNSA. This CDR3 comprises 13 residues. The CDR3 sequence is CASSVGAPGGQYF. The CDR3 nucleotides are TGTGCCAGCAGCGTGGGGGCGCCCGGTGGGCAGTACTTC.

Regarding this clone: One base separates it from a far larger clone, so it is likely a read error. CDR3 loop: CASSSGGARTEAFF. The CDR3 coding sequence is TGTGCCAGCAGCTCCGGGGGGGCCCGGACTGAAGCTTTCTTT. This chain uses TRBV11-3 with TRBJ1-1, with D possibly matching TRBD1 (6 bases). Per germline, CDR1 SGHNT and CDR2 YENEEA. The length of the CDR3 is 14 residues. The ends were cut back, 4 bases at V and 5 bases at J, with 14 bases in the middle.

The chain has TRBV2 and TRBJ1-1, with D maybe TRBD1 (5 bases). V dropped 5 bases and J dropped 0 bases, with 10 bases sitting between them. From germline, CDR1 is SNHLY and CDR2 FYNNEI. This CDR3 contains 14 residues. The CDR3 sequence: CASSRQILNTEAFF. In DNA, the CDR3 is TGTGCCAGCAGTCGACAGATACTGAACACTGAAGCTTTCTTT.

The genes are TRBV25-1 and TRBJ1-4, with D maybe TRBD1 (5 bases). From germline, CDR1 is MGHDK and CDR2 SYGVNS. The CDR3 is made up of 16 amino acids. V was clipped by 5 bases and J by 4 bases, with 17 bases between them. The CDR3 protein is CASSPRWAGHNEKLFF. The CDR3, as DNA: TGTGCCAGCAGTCCCCGGTGGGCAGGACATAATGAAAAACTGTTTTTT.

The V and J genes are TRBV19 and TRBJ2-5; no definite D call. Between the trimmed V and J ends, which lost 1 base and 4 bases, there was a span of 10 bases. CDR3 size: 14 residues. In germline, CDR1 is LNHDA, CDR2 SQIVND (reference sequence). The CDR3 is CASSIGQSRETQYF. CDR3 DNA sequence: TGTGCCAGTAGTATAGGCCAGTCGCGAGAGACCCAGTACTTC. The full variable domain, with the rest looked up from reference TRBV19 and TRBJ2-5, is DGGITQSPKYLFRKEGQNVTLSCEQNLNHDAMYWYRQDPGQGLRLIYYSQIVNDFQKGDIAEGYSVSREKKESFPLTVTSAQKNPTAFYLCASSIGQSRETQYFGPGTRLLVL.

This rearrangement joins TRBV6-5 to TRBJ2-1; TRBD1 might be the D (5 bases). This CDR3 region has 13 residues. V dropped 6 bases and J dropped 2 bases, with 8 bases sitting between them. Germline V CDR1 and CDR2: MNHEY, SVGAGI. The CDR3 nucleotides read TGTGCCAGCAGGTGGGGCCCCTACAATGAGCAGTTCTTC. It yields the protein CASRWGPYNEQFF.

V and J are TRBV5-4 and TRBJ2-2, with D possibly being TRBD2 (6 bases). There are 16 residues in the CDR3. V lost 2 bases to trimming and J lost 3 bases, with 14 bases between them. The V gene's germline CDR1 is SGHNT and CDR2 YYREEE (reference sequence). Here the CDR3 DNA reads TGTGCCAGCAGCTTAGGTTTAGCGGTGGACACCGGGGAGCTGTTTTTT. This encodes CASSLGLAVDTGELFF.

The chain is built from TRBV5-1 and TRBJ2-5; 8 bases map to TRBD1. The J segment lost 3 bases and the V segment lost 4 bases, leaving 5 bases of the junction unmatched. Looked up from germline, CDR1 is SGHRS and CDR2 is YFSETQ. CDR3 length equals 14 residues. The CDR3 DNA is TGCGCCAGCAGCCCCTCGGGACAGGAAGAGACCCAGTACTTC. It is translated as CASSPSGQEETQYF. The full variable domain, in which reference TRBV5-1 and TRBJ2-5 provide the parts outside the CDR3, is KAGVTQTPRYLIKTRGQQVTLSCSPISGHRSVSWYQQTPGQGLQFLFEYFSETQRNKGNFPGRFSGRQFSNSRSEMNVSTLELGDSALYLCASSPSGQEETQYFGPGTRLLVL.

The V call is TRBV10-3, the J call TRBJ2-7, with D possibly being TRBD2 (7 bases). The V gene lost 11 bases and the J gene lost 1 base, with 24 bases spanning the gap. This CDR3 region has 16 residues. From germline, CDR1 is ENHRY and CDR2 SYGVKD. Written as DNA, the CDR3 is TGTGCCTCAACGGACGGTTTTAGGGGGGGATCCTACGAGCAGTACTTC. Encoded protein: CASTDGFRGGSYEQYF.

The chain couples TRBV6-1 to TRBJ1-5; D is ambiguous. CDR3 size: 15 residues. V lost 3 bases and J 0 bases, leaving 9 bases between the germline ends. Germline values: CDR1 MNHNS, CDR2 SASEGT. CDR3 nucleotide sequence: TGTGCCAGCAGTGATCTAGGCTATAGCAATCAGCCCCAGCATTTT. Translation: CASSDLGYSNQPQHF.

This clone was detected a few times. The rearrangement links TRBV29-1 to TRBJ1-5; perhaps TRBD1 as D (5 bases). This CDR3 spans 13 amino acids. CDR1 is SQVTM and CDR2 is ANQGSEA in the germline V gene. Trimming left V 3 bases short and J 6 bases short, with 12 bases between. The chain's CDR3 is CSVEGEGGQPQHF. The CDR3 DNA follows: TGCAGCGTTGAGGGGGAGGGAGGTCAGCCCCAGCATTTT.

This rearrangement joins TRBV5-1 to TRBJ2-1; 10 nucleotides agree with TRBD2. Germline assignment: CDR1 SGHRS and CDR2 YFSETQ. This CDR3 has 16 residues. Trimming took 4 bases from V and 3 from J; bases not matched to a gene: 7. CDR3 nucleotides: TGCGCCAGCAGCAAGACTAGCGGGCTGAACTACAATGAGCAGTTCTTC. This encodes CASSKTSGLNYNEQFF. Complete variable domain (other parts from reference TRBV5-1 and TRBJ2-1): KAGVTQTPRYLIKTRGQQVTLSCSPISGHRSVSWYQQTPGQGLQFLFEYFSETQRNKGNFPGRFSGRQFSNSRSEMNVSTLELGDSALYLCASSKTSGLNYNEQFFGPGTRLTVL.

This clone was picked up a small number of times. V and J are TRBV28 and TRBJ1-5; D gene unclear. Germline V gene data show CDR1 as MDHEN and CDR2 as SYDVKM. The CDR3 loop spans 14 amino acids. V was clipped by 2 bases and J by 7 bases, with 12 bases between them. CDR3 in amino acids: CASSLVFGVQPQHF. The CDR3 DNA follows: TGTGCCAGCAGTTTAGTTTTTGGGGTCCAGCCCCAGCATTTT. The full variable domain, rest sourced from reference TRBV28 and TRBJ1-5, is DVKVTQSSRYLVKRTGEKVFLECVQDMDHENMFWYRQDPGLGLRLIYFSYDVKMKEKGDIPEGYSVSREKKERFSLILESASTNQTSMYLCASSLVFGVQPQHFGDGTRLSIL.

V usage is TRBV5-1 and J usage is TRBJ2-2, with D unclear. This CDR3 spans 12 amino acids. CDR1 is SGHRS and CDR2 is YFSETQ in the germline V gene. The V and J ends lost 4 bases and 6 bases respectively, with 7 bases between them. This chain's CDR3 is CASSEEPGELFF. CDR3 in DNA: TGCGCCAGCAGCGAGGAGCCCGGGGAGCTGTTTTTT.

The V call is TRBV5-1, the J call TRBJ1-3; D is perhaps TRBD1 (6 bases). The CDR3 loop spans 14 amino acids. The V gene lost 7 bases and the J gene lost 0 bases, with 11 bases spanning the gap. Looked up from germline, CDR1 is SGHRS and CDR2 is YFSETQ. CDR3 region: CASRSGASGNTIYF. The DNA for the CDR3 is TGCGCCAGCCGCTCGGGGGCCTCTGGAAACACCATATATTTT.

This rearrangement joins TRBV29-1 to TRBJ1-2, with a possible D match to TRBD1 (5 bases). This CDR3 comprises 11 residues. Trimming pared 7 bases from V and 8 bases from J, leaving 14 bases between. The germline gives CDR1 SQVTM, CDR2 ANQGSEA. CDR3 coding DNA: TGCAGCGCCGGCGGGACGGACGGCTACACCTTC. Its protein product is CSAGGTDGYTF. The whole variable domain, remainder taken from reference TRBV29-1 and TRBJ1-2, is SAVISQKPSRDICQRGTSLTIQCQVDSQVTMMFWYRQQPGQSLTLIATANQGSEATYESGFVIDKFPISRPNLTFSTLTVSNMSPEDSSIYLCSAGGTDGYTFGSGTRLTVV.

The CDR3 is CASSPLPGRSSYEQYF. CDR3 DNA: TGTGCCAGCTCACCATTACCGGGGCGTAGCTCCTACGAGCAGTACTTC. This chain joins TRBV18 and TRBJ2-7; TRBD1 or TRBD2 may be the D gene (5 bases each). Per the germline V gene, CDR1 is KGHSH and CDR2 is LQKENI. The CDR3 sequence is 16 residues long. The ends were cut back, 2 bases at V and 0 bases at J, with 14 bases in the middle.

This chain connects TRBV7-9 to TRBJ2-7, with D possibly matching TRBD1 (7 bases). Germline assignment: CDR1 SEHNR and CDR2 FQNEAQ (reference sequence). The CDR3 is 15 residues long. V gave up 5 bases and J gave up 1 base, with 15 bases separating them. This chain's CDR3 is CASSQGGLASYEQYF. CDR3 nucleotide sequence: TGTGCCAGCAGCCAGGGGGGACTGGCATCCTACGAGCAGTACTTC.

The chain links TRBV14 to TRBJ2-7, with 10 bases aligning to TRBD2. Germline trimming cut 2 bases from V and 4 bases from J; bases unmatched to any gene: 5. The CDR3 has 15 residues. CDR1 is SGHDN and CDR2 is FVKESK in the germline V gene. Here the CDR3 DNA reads TGTGCCAGCAGCCAAAACAAAGCGGGAGGGTACGAGCAGTACTTC. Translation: CASSQNKAGGYEQYF.